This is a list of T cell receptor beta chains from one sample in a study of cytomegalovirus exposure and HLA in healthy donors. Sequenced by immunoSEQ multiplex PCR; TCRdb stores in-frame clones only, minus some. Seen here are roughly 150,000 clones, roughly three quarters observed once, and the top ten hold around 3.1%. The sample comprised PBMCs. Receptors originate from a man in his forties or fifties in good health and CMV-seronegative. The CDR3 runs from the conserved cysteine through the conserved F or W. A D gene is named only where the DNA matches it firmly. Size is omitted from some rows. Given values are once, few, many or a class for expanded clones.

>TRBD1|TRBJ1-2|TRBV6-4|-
CAGDREPGYTF
TGTGCCGGTGACAGGGAACCTGGCTACACCTTC
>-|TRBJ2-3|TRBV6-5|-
CASSLQGDTDTQYF
TGTGCCAGCAGTTTACAGGGAGACACAGATACGCAGTATTTT
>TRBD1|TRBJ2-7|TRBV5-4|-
CASSLDLGQGYEQYF
TGTGCCAGCAGCTTGGATTTGGGACAGGGTTACGAGCAGTACTTC
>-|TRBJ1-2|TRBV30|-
CAWSVREGGYTF
TGTGCCTGGAGTGTAAGGGAGGGAGGCTACACCTTC
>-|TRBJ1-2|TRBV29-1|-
CSVRDRPGYGYTF
TGCAGCGTTCGTGACAGACCTGGCTATGGCTACACCTTC
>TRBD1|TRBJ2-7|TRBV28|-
CASSPPQGADEQYF
TGTGCCAGCAGTCCACCTCAGGGGGCCGACGAGCAGTACTTC
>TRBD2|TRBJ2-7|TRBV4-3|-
CASSQVSGGRYEQYF
TGCGCCAGCAGCCAAGTTAGCGGGGGACGTTACGAGCAGTACTTC
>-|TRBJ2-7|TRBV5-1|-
CASSLDTAFGEQYF
TGCGCCAGCAGCTTGGACACAGCCTTCGGCGAGCAGTACTTC
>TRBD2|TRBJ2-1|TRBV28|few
CAVPAGTSGYNEQFF
TGTGCCGTTCCGGCCGGGACTAGCGGCTACAATGAGCAGTTCTTC
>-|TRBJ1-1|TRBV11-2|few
CASSFHQGGTEAFF
TGTGCCAGCAGCTTCCACCAGGGCGGCACTGAAGCTTTCTTT
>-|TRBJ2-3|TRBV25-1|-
CASSPYPWGRTDTQYF
TGTGCCAGCAGTCCGTATCCGTGGGGCCGGACAGATACGCAGTATTTT
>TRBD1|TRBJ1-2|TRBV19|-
CASSIGTGTYGYTF
TGTGCCAGTAGTATCGGGACAGGGACCTATGGCTACACCTTC
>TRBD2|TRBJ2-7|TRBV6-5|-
CASSYFFSGGAYEQYF
TGTGCCAGCAGTTACTTCTTTAGCGGGGGAGCCTACGAGCAGTACTTC
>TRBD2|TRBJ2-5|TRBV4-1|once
CASSRSGGGVETQYF
TGCGCCAGCAGCCGTAGCGGGGGCGGCGTCGAGACCCAGTACTTC
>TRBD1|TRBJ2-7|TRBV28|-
CASSSEGQTYEQYF
TGTGCCAGCAGTTCCGAGGGACAGACCTACGAGCAGTACTTC
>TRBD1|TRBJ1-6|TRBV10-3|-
CAISEQGANSPLHF
TGTGCCATCAGTGAGCAGGGGGCAAATTCACCCCTCCACTTT
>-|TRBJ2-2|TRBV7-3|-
CASSLTPDPGTGELFF
TGTGCCAGCAGCTTAACGCCAGACCCAGGGACCGGGGAGCTGTTTTTT
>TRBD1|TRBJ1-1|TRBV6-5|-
CASSQDRGPEAFF
TGTGCCAGCAGCCAAGACAGGGGGCCTGAAGCTTTCTTT
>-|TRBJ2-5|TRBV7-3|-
CASSLSGFSVPEYF
TGTGCCAGCAGCTTATCGGGTTTCTCCGTTCCTGAGTACTTC
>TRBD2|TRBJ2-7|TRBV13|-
CASSLVEGGRSYEQYF
TGTGCCAGCAGCTTAGTAGAGGGAGGGAGATCCTACGAGCAGTACTTC
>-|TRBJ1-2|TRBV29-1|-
CSVENRGVVYGYTF
TGCAGCGTTGAAAACCGGGGGGTGGTCTATGGCTACACCTTC
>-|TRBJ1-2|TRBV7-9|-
CASSLWGVEDGYTF
TGTGCCAGCAGCTTATGGGGGGTGGAGGATGGCTACACCTTC
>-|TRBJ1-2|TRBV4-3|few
CASSQDRQGEGYTF
TGCGCCAGCAGCCAAGATCGGCAGGGCGAGGGCTACACCTTC
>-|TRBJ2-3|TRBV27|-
CASSLSILTPDTQYF
TGTGCCAGCAGTTTATCGATACTCACTCCAGATACGCAGTATTTT
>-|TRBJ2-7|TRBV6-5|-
CASRPLATEWEQYF
TGTGCCAGCAGACCTCTAGCTACCGAGTGGGAGCAGTACTTC
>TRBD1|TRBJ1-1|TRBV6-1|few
CASTPTGARITEAFF
TGTGCCAGCACCCCGACAGGGGCGCGCATCACTGAAGCTTTCTTT
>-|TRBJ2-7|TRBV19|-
CATNIRRGLTYEQYF
TGTGCCACCAACATCAGGAGGGGGCTAACCTACGAGCAGTACTTC
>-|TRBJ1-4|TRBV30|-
CAWSVDRRVEKLFF
TGTGCCTGGAGTGTAGACAGGAGAGTGGAAAAACTGTTTTTT
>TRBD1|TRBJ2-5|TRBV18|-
CASSPQGAPETQYF
TGTGCCAGCTCACCACAGGGGGCCCCAGAGACCCAGTACTTC
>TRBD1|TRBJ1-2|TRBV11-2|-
CASSLGDRADNYGYTF
TGTGCCAGCAGCTTAGGGGACAGGGCCGATAACTATGGCTACACCTTC
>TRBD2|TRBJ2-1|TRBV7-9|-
CASSSLAGGPHREQFF
TGTGCCAGCAGCTCCCTAGCGGGGGGGCCCCATCGGGAGCAGTTCTTC
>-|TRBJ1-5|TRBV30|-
CAWRSTGGAGNQPQHF
TGTGCCTGGAGGTCAACGGGGGGCGCGGGCAATCAGCCCCAGCATTTT
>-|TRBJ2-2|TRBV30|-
CAWSVISTGELFF
TGTGCCTGGAGTGTAATCAGCACCGGGGAGCTGTTTTTT
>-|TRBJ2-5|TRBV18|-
CASSPSQETQYF
TGTGCCAGCTCACCCTCTCAAGAGACCCAGTACTTC
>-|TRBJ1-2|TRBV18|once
CASSPAAPNYGYTF
TGTGCCAGCTCCCCCGCGGCCCCTAACTATGGCTACACCTTC
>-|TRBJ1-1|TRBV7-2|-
CASSLGANTEAFF
TGTGCCAGCAGCTTAGGGGCGAACACTGAAGCTTTCTTT
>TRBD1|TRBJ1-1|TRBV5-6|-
CASSFGQGGVNTEAFF
TGTGCCAGCAGCTTCGGACAGGGCGGGGTGAACACTGAAGCTTTCTTT
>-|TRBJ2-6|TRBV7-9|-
CASSPGGSGFANVLTF
TGTGCCAGCAGCCCAGGAGGCTCTGGGTTTGCCAACGTCCTGACTTTC
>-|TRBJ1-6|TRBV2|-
CATLPQGSYNSPLHF
TGTGCCACCCTACCGCAGGGCTCCTATAATTCACCCCTCCACTTT
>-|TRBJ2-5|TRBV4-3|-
CASSRRESLDRTQETQYF
TGCGCCAGCAGCCGAAGAGAATCCCTAGACAGGACCCAAGAGACCCAGTACTTC
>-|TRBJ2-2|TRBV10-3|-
CAIREQGATGELFF
TGTGCCATCAGGGAACAGGGAGCCACCGGGGAGCTGTTTTTT
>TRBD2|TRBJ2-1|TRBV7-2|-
CASSPWRPGTSVYNEQFF
TGTGCCAGCAGCCCCTGGAGACCCGGGACTAGCGTTTACAATGAGCAGTTCTTC
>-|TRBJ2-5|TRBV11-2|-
CASSSGGRETQYF
TGTGCCAGCAGCTCTGGGGGCCGGGAGACCCAGTACTTC
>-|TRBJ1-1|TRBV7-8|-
CASSHQTGKNTEAFF
TGTGCCAGCAGCCATCAGACGGGAAAGAACACTGAAGCTTTCTTT
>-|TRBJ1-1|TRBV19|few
CASKFGTEAFF
TGTGCCAGTAAGTTCGGGACTGAAGCTTTCTTT